The rows below give T cell receptor beta chains drawn from one sample of a study of T cell changes during pregnancy in multiple sclerosis. Clones were read by immunoSEQ multiplex PCR, and TCRdb kept only the in-frame ones, dropping some. The table records over 90,000 clones, 75% to 95% of them present only once. Sequencing used peripheral blood, obtained in the second trimester of pregnancy. The receptors derive from a female donor in good health, enrolled as a control in a pregnancy study. Both conserved end residues are trimmed from each CDR3. The D gene is left open where the match is weak.

J | V | D | CDR3
TRBJ1-4 | TRBV4-2 | . | ASSQVRSSTNEKLF
TRBJ2-1 | TRBV5-6 | . | ASSFPFAGNEQF
TRBJ1-5 | TRBV19 | . | ASSKEARSPH
TRBJ1-3 | TRBV19 | . | ASSINRDTGNTIY
TRBJ2-3 | TRBV11-3 | TRBD1 | ASSLTQGAEDTQY
TRBJ1-2 | TRBV19 | . | ASSSSPDSYDGYT
TRBJ2-1 | TRBV9 | . | ASRGLAYNEQF
TRBJ1-2 | TRBV6-1 | TRBD1 | ASRQGQGNGYT
TRBJ1-1 | TRBV5-1 | . | ASSFGGPSGTEAF
TRBJ2-3 | TRBV30 | . | AWSVQDTQY
TRBJ1-5 | TRBV6-1 | . | ASSKDGGNQPQH
TRBJ1-6 | TRBV5-1 | TRBD1 | ASSLGGTGVSPLH
TRBJ2-5 | TRBV30 | . | AWSVPRVDQETQY
TRBJ2-7 | TRBV7-2 | . | ASSRQGYEQY
TRBJ2-5 | TRBV7-2 | TRBD2 | ASSLGGGYGN
TRBJ2-7 | TRBV27 | TRBD2 | ASSAYTSGGASFHYEQY
TRBJ2-1 | TRBV12-5 | TRBD2 | ASGLVLSGDPSNEQF
TRBJ1-2 | TRBV28 | . | ASSLVGGNYGYT
TRBJ2-7 | TRBV6-1 | . | ASTEKASYEQY
TRBJ1-2 | TRBV18 | TRBD1 | ASSADRDYGYT
TRBJ2-2 | TRBV7-7 | . | ASSPGQYTGELF
TRBJ2-3 | TRBV11-2 | TRBD2 | ASTQRGGTDTQY
TRBJ1-1 | TRBV6-5 | . | ASRIRTGRGTEAF
TRBJ1-1 | TRBV5-1 | TRBD1 | ASSLGSQGAATEAF
TRBJ1-4 | TRBV6-1 | TRBD1 | ASSEGVGGQGLEKLF
TRBJ2-7 | TRBV19 | . | ASSAQGTREYEQY
TRBJ2-1 | TRBV5-1 | TRBD2 | ASSFLGSGAPRSEQF
TRBJ1-4 | TRBV27 | . | ASSQGPRASGKLF
TRBJ1-3 | TRBV11-2 | TRBD1 | ASSQLPQGSSGNTIY
TRBJ1-4 | TRBV6-1 | . | ASSGGGDEKLF
TRBJ2-3 | TRBV21-1 | . | ASSKVDFATGTDTQY
TRBJ2-1 | TRBV30 | TRBD2 | AWTSGRRNEQF
TRBJ1-5 | TRBV4-1 | . | ASSQVERSGNQPQH
TRBJ2-7 | TRBV15 | . | ATSRDRYEQY
TRBJ1-2 | TRBV29-1 | . | SVETSRDTYGYT
TRBJ2-2 | TRBV10-3 | . | AISYDRINTGELF
TRBJ1-1 | TRBV19 | TRBD1 | ASGRTGDTEAF